This T cell receptor (beta chain) was recovered during a study of T cells in Graves' hyperthyroidism and ophthalmopathy. Whole-study results and caveats: Blood also showed most of the thyroid clonotypes that were expanded above 0.001. Progression to ophthalmopathy was predicted a median of roughly 6.8 months early. Ophthalmopathy was separated from stable hyperthyroidism by a 13 V-J model.

Template material for amplifying TCR beta CDR3 regions consisted of RNA transcripts. HTBI primers were the set used in a first-round RT-PCR of the TCR CDR3. One entry per CDR3 protein results from TCRdb running MiXCR on the multiplex PCR reads. The repertoire includes roughly 240,000 distinct CDR3 sequences, 15% to 20% of them detected once, and around 30% sits in the top ten. Clinical symptoms, serum thyroxine and TRAb, thyroid ultrasound and orbital computed tomography together formed the diagnostic basis. Points on this clonotype: What it binds is not known. A clone one base away is much larger, so this may be a read error.

Looked up from germline, CDR1 is LNHDA and CDR2 is SQIVND (reference sequence). CDR3 length: 13 residues. V lost 4 bases to trimming and J lost 5 bases; unmatched junction nucleotides: 3. The V call is TRBV19, the J call TRBJ1-1, with TRBD1 matching 8 bases. The sequencing input was blood. The receptor was derived from a woman in her late teens or twenties with Graves' ophthalmopathy. The CDR3 region has the DNA TGTGCCAGTAGTAAGGACAGGGAAACTGAAGCTTTCTTT. Its translation: CASSKDRETEAFF.